Listed here are 29 T cell receptor beta chains from one sample, sequenced in a study of CD4 T cells in relation to SARS-CoV-2 and coronaviruses. Assay used: immunoSEQ multiplex PCR; TCRdb lists only in-frame clones, some missing. This sample carries 18,000 or so clones, 70% to 75% of them seen once, and the ten largest clones take 30%. These TCRs are of unknown antigen specificity. The unexposed donors gave CD4+ T cells in about 2011-2019, prior to COVID-19. After ten to eleven days of culture, CD4+ T cells were isolated. The specimen sequenced was CD4+ T cells from PBMCs, cultured in vitro. These receptors were obtained from a human donor in good health.

The chain links TRBV10-3 to TRBJ2-1, with 8 bases fitting TRBD2. V was clipped by 11 bases and J by 8 bases; unmatched bases: 8. Germline-derived CDR1 and CDR2 are ENHRY and SYGVKD. This CDR3 contains 12 residues. The CDR3 spells CASSGGGDEQFF. The DNA of the CDR3 is TGTGCCTCATCGGGGGGGGGCGATGAGCAGTTCTTC.

This clone has only a few counts. The CDR3 protein is CASSLGQPVSPLHF. The CDR3 DNA is TGTGCCAGCAGCTTAGGTCAGCCAGTATCACCCCTCCACTTT. This rearrangement joins TRBV7-2 to TRBJ1-6; D remains unclear. Looked up from germline, CDR1 is SGHTA and CDR2 is FQGNSA. The V gene lost 1 base and the J gene lost 10 bases, with 11 bases spanning the gap. The CDR3 is made up of 14 amino acids.

The V gene is TRBV5-1, the J gene TRBJ2-1; no definite D call. Trimming took off 1 base at V and 10 bases at J, with 15 bases between the two ends. Germline V CDR1 and CDR2: SGHRS, YFSETQ. The CDR3 covers 14 residues. The CDR3, as DNA: TGCGCCAGCAGCTTGTCGGCCCACGGCGGAGAGCAGTTCTTC. This gives the protein CASSLSAHGGEQFF.

The chain is built from TRBV6-4 and TRBJ2-2; TRBD2 aligns across 9 bases. Trimming removed 5 bases from V and 7 bases from J; junction bases left unmatched: 2. Germline CDR1 MRHNA, CDR2 SNTAGT. This CDR3 has 13 amino acids. CDR3 in amino acids: CASSSSGNGELFF. CDR3 coding DNA: TGTGCCAGCAGTTCTAGCGGGAACGGGGAGCTGTTTTTT.

The gene calls are TRBV10-3 and TRBJ1-1, with a possible D match to TRBD1 (5 bases). CDR1 ENHRY and CDR2 SYGVKD come from the germline V gene. V lost 0 bases and J lost 2, with 7 bases in between. The CDR3 extends over 14 amino acids. CDR3 nucleotide sequence: TGTGCCATCAGTGAGTCGAGGGGCAACACTGAAGCTTTCTTT. This sequence encodes CAISESRGNTEAFF.

This clone was detected a few times. The chain uses TRBV2 and TRBJ2-7; TRBD1 matches at 8 bases. Germline values: CDR1 SNHLY, CDR2 FYNNEI. This CDR3 comprises 14 residues. The V segment lost 6 bases and the J segment 0 bases; nucleotides outside the gene matches: 4. CDR3 sequence: CASRTGTGSYEQYF. The CDR3, as DNA: TGTGCCAGCAGGACCGGGACAGGCTCCTACGAGCAGTACTTC. The variable domain in full, with the rest retrieved from reference TRBV2 and TRBJ2-7, is EPEVTQTPSHQVTQMGQEVILRCVPISNHLYFYWYRQILGQKVEFLVSFYNNEISEKSEIFDDQFSVERPDGSNFTLKIRSTKLEDSAMYFCASRTGTGSYEQYFGPGTRLTVT.

The chain carries TRBV24-1 and TRBJ2-5, with TRBD2 as a possible D gene (6 bases). The germline V gene has CDR1 KGHDR and CDR2 SFDVKD. The CDR3 length is 15 residues. V was shortened by 3 bases and J by 4 bases, with 14 bases between the two germline ends. Here the CDR3 DNA reads TGTGCCACCAGTGATCCCGGGGGACTGTCAGAGACCCAGTACTTC. It codes for CATSDPGGLSETQYF.

This clone is a singleton in its sample. The chain has TRBV7-3 and TRBJ2-3, with 9 bases matching TRBD2. The CDR3 covers 15 residues. Germline V gene data show CDR1 as SGHTA and CDR2 as FQGTGA. V lost 3 bases to trimming and J lost 1 base; unmatched junction nucleotides: 2. CDR3 sequence: CASSFRGGGTDTQYF. The CDR3 region has the DNA TGTGCCAGCAGCTTCCGCGGGGGGGGCACAGATACGCAGTATTTT.

The rearrangement links TRBV19 to TRBJ2-7, with D possibly called TRBD1 or TRBD2 (5 bases each). Trimming removed 5 bases from V and 7 bases from J, with 15 bases in between. The CDR3 runs to 13 residues. Germline CDR1 and CDR2: LNHDA and SQIVND (reference sequence). CDR3 residues: CASSPGAPREQYF. The CDR3 region has the DNA TGTGCCAGTAGTCCCGGGGCCCCCCGGGAGCAGTACTTC.

This clone was observed a handful of times. The chain couples TRBV4-1 to TRBJ1-1, with D perhaps TRBD1 (5 bases). Germline V CDR1 and CDR2: MGHRA, YSYEKL. V was pared by 1 base and J by 4 bases, with 13 bases between. The length of the CDR3 is 15 residues. This chain's CDR3 is CASSQVRGAGTEAFF. The CDR3 DNA sequence: TGCGCCAGCAGCCAAGTTCGAGGGGCCGGCACTGAAGCTTTCTTT.

V is TRBV20-1 and J is TRBJ1-4; D is unresolved. This CDR3 contains 12 residues. Germline values: CDR1 DFQATT, CDR2 SNEGSKA (reference sequence). Deletions cut 3 bases from V and 5 bases from J, with 7 bases between. For the CDR3, the DNA is TGCAGTGCTAGTTCGGCGAATGAAAAACTGTTTTTT. It specifies CSASSANEKLFF.

The V call is TRBV19, the J call TRBJ2-1, with D uncertain. The V gene's germline CDR1 is LNHDA and CDR2 SQIVND (reference sequence). The CDR3 consists of 13 residues. V lost 3 bases and J 7 bases, leaving 10 bases between the germline ends. DNA for the CDR3: TGTGCCAGTAGTATTAGACCGTGGAATGAGCAGTTCTTC. It is translated as CASSIRPWNEQFF. The full variable domain, rest sourced from reference TRBV19 and TRBJ2-1, is DGGITQSPKYLFRKEGQNVTLSCEQNLNHDAMYWYRQDPGQGLRLIYYSQIVNDFQKGDIAEGYSVSREKKESFPLTVTSAQKNPTAFYLCASSIRPWNEQFFGPGTRLTVL.

The chain employs TRBV7-2 and TRBJ2-7; D might be TRBD1 (5 bases). Germline lookup yields CDR1 SGHTA and CDR2 FQGNSA. V lost 1 base and J 0 bases, leaving 7 bases between the germline ends. CDR3 length: 14 amino acids. CDR3 bases: TGTGCCAGCAGCTTAGACAGGAGCTCCTACGAGCAGTACTTC. Its translation is CASSLDRSSYEQYF.

The rearrangement uses TRBV30 and TRBJ2-5, with no clear D. V was shortened by 0 bases and J by 5 bases, with 10 bases between the two germline ends. Germline values: CDR1 GTSNPN, CDR2 SVGIG (reference sequence). The CDR3 is made up of 13 amino acids. CDR3 bases: TGTGCCTGGAGTGTACGACACGGGGAGACCCAGTACTTC. Its protein product is CAWSVRHGETQYF.

The chain combines TRBV28 with TRBJ2-7, with 8 bases matching TRBD1. The germline gives CDR1 MDHEN, CDR2 SYDVKM. The length of the CDR3 is 13 residues. V shed 7 bases, J shed 5 bases, and the junction held 7 bases outside the gene matches. CDR3 protein: CASTRTGSHEQYF. The CDR3 DNA follows: TGTGCCAGCACCCGGACAGGGAGCCACGAGCAGTACTTC.

This chain joins TRBV29-1 and TRBJ2-7; D is unresolved. The V gene's germline CDR1 is SQVTM and CDR2 ANQGSEA. The CDR3 totals 13 residues. The V end was cut by 4 bases, the J end by 1 base, with 11 bases between. The CDR3 DNA reads TGCAGCGTTGTTACAGCGACATCCTACGAGCAGTACTTC. Residues: CSVVTATSYEQYF.

The chain combines TRBV5-1 with TRBJ1-1; TRBD1 matches at 8 bases. The CDR3 loop spans 16 amino acids. The germline V gene encodes CDR1 SGHRS and CDR2 YFSETQ. With V trimmed by 0 bases and J by 0 bases, 4 bases remained unmatched. In DNA form, the CDR3 reads TGCGCCAGCAGCTTGGCCAGGGGGCTTATGAACACTGAAGCTTTCTTT. This encodes CASSLARGLMNTEAFF.

This chain joins TRBV12-5 and TRBJ2-3; D may be TRBD1 or TRBD2 (5 bases each). The CDR3 is 17 amino acids. V lost 6 bases and J 0 bases, leaving 19 bases between the germline ends. Germline CDR1 LGHNT, CDR2 FRNRAP. DNA for the CDR3: TGTGCTAGTGGCGCCGACCGGGACGGAACTAGCACAGATACGCAGTATTTT. Protein: CASGADRDGTSTDTQYF.

This chain uses TRBV30 with TRBJ2-1, with no clear D. V gave up 3 bases and J gave up 10 bases, with 10 bases separating them. The CDR3 sequence is 11 residues long. The germline gives CDR1 GTSNPN, CDR2 SVGIG (reference sequence). The CDR3 DNA sequence: TGTGCCTGGAGCCCAGTATCGGAGCAGTTCTTC. As protein: CAWSPVSEQFF.

The V gene is TRBV12-3 or TRBV12-4, the J gene TRBJ1-2, with D unresolved. The ends were cut back, 5 bases at V and 2 bases at J, with 9 bases in the middle. CDR3 length: 13 residues. The CDR3 reads CASSPGRNYGYTF. The CDR3 nucleotides are TGTGCCAGCAGTCCAGGACGGAACTATGGCTACACCTTC.

This chain connects TRBV19 to TRBJ1-6, with no clear D. V lost 3 bases and J 6 bases, leaving 15 bases between the germline ends. The length of the CDR3 is 16 residues. Germline CDR1 is LNHDA and CDR2 is SQIVND (reference sequence). CDR3 in DNA: TGTGCCAGTAGTATGGGCCGAATGGAGGGTAATTCACCCCTCCACTTT. It yields the protein CASSMGRMEGNSPLHF.

This sequence joins TRBV5-1 and TRBJ2-3; tentative D call: TRBD2 (6 bases). The CDR3 sequence is 14 residues long. The V end lost 6 bases, the J end lost 1 base, and 12 bases lay between the germline ends. Germline-derived CDR1 and CDR2 are SGHRS and YFSETQ. The CDR3 spells CASMLGGGTDTQYF. CDR3 DNA: TGCGCCAGCATGTTGGGGGGAGGCACAGATACGCAGTATTTT. Complete variable domain (other parts from reference TRBV5-1 and TRBJ2-3): KAGVTQTPRYLIKTRGQQVTLSCSPISGHRSVSWYQQTPGQGLQFLFEYFSETQRNKGNFPGRFSGRQFSNSRSEMNVSTLELGDSALYLCASMLGGGTDTQYFGPGTRLTVL.

The gene calls are TRBV4-2 and TRBJ2-5; D gene uncertain. V lost 0 bases, J lost 7 bases, and 9 bases lay in between. This CDR3 is built from 13 residues. Per the germline V gene, CDR1 is LGHNA and CDR2 is YNFKEQ. CDR3 in DNA: TGTGCCAGCAGCCAAGAGGTTGTAGGGACCCAGTACTTC. Encoded protein: CASSQEVVGTQYF.

The chain is built from TRBV2 and TRBJ1-4, with D uncertain. Trimming pared 3 bases from V and 7 bases from J, leaving 9 bases between. Germline-derived CDR1 and CDR2 are SNHLY and FYNNEI. The CDR3 length is 13 residues. The CDR3 here is CASSDRHLEKLFF. Written as DNA, the CDR3 is TGTGCCAGCAGTGACAGGCACCTTGAAAAACTGTTTTTT.

This clone was picked up a small number of times. V is TRBV19 and J is TRBJ2-3; 11 bases agree with TRBD2. Germline loops: CDR1 LNHDA, CDR2 SQIVND (reference sequence). The CDR3 is 17 residues long. J gave up 0 bases and V 2 bases, and 4 bases lay outside the gene matches. In DNA, the CDR3 is TGTGCCAGTAGTATAACCGGACTAGCGGGTAGCACAGATACGCAGTATTTT. Translated, it gives CASSITGLAGSTDTQYF.

The V gene is TRBV1, the J gene TRBJ1-5. TRBV1 is deemed a pseudogene. The CDR3 contains 17 residues. CDR3 in amino acids: CTSSLCRPGRGNQPQHF. DNA of the CDR3: TGCACCAGCAGCCTCTGTCGCCCGGGAAGAGGCAATCAGCCCCAGCATTTT.

CDR3 residues: CASTSRGSVQETQYF. CDR3 sequence (DNA): TGTGCCAGCACCTCACGGGGAAGTGTCCAAGAGACCCAGTACTTC. The chain is built from TRBV2 and TRBJ2-5, with D perhaps TRBD2 (5 bases). CDR1 and CDR2 from the germline V gene are SNHLY and FYNNEI. CDR3 length: 15 residues. The V end was cut by 7 bases, the J end by 1 base, with 16 bases between.

This sequence joins TRBV5-5 and TRBJ2-7; TRBD1 might be the D (6 bases). The V gene lost 4 bases and the J gene lost 2 bases, with 10 bases spanning the gap. Germline V gives CDR1 SGHKS, CDR2 YYEKEE (reference sequence). CDR3 length equals 13 residues. This CDR3 reads CASSLDRTYEQYF. The DNA of the CDR3 is TGTGCCAGCAGCCTAGACAGGACCTACGAGCAGTACTTC.

The J gene is TRBJ2-2, the V gene TRBV9; D possibly corresponds to TRBD1 (6 bases). Germline loops: CDR1 SGDLS, CDR2 YYNGEE. The CDR3 spans 15 residues. V was shortened by 5 bases and J by 1 base, with 12 bases between the two germline ends. CDR3 sequence (DNA): TGTGCCAGCAGGACAGGAGCCGGGAACACCGGGGAGCTGTTTTTT. As protein: CASRTGAGNTGELFF. Full variable domain (missing parts from reference TRBV9 and TRBJ2-2): DSGVTQTPKHLITATGQRVTLRCSPRSGDLSVYWYQQSLDQGLQFLIQYYNGEERAKGNILERFSAQQFPDLHSELNLSSLELGDSALYFCASRTGAGNTGELFFGEGSRLTVL.